The clone carrying this T cell receptor beta chain was observed a handful of times. What it binds is unknown. Template switching (which added a universal primer site) was used, and cDNA carried unique molecular identifiers. In TCRdb, the 5' RACE reads were re-called with MiXCR into one record per CDR3 protein. Of 750,000 to 950,000 distinct CDR3 sequences detected, 9% to 15% appear once; the ten largest clones hold around 1.5%. This record belongs to a study of identical twins. Study-level points and caveats: Within monozygotic twins, out-of-frame TCR alpha sharing was underestimated by the models. The study found weaker excess twin sharing in beta out-of-frame sequences. Twins shared out-of-frame alpha sequences with excess low generation probability.

There are 14 residues in the CDR3. V was trimmed by 7 bases and J by 0 bases, leaving 12 bases between them. CDR1 SGHTA and CDR2 FQGNSA come from the germline V gene. The sample also formed part of further work on yellow fever vaccine responses in identical twins.

The chain combines TRBV7-2 with TRBJ1-1; possible D gene TRBD1, 6 bases. Sequenced sample: PBMCs. The clonotype was recovered from a woman younger than 35 in good health. In DNA form, the CDR3 reads TGTGCCAGCACTCGACAGGATGTGAACACTGAAGCTTTCTTT. Its translation: CASTRQDVNTEAFF.